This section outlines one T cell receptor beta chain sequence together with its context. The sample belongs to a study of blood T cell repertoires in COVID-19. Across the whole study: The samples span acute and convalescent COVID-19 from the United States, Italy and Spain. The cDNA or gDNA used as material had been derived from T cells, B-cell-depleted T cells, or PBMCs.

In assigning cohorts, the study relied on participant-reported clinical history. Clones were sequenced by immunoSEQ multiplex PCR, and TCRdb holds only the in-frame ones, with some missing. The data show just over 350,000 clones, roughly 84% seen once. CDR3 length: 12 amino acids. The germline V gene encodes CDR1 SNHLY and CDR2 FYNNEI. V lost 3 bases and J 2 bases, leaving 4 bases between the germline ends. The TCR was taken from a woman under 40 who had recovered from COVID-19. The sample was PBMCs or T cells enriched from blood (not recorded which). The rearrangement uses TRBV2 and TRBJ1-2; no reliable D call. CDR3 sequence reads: CASSDSNYGYTF. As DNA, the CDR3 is TGTGCCAGCAGTGATTCGAACTATGGCTACACCTTC.